This T cell receptor beta chain came from a study of cytomegalovirus exposure and HLA in healthy donors. Study results and caveats: The study found most TCR sequences rare, yet found some public TCRs in many donors. The study recorded over 150 TCR beta chains that were cytomegalovirus-associated.

In the case of this clone: As yet, its antigen is unknown.

This CDR3 region has 16 residues. The V segment lost 5 bases and the J segment 4 bases; nucleotides outside the gene matches: 7. The germline V gene has CDR1 SGHTA and CDR2 FQGNSA. The method was immunoSEQ multiplex PCR; TCRdb's version includes in-frame clones alone and lacks a portion of them. The profile covers approximately 160,000 clones, with around nine tenths appearing a single time and 2.5% to 4% taken by the ten largest. The receptor's source is a woman under 30 in good health and CMV-seropositive. The chain employs TRBV7-2 and TRBJ2-1; 11 positions match TRBD2. The sample taken for sequencing was PBMCs. The CDR3 DNA sequence: TGTGCCAGCAGCGTAGGGACTAGCGGAGATTACAATGAGCAGTTCTTC. Its translation: CASSVGTSGDYNEQFF.